This is a list of T cell receptor beta chains from one sample in a study of T cell responses to AZD1222 COVID-19 vaccine. Only in-frame clones appear in the TCRdb table, and some are missing; sequencing was by immunoSEQ multiplex PCR. The sample consists of more than 110,000 clones, approximately 90% of them appearing once. Sequenced material: peripheral blood, taken on day 0 of AZD1222 vaccination. All receptors derive from an adult in good health. Both conserved end residues are part of each CDR3. D genes are given only for firm matches. Size is stated for part of the rows, as once, few or many counts, or as a class when the clone is expanded.

cdr3_nt cdr3_aa cdr3_length clone_size j_call v_call d_call
TGCGCCAGCAGCCAAGATAACAGGGGGTTCTATGGCTACACCTTC CASSQDNRGFYGYTF 15 - TRBJ1-2 TRBV4-1 TRBD1
TGTGCCAGCGGAACAGACTACGAGCAGTACTTC CASGTDYEQYF 11 - TRBJ2-7 TRBV6-5 -
TGTGCCAGCAGCTTTGACAGGTTGGAGGGCTACACCTTC CASSFDRLEGYTF 13 - TRBJ1-2 TRBV5-6 -
TGTGCCAGCAGCTTAAGAGTCGGCAGCGGGAGGGCCGGGGAGCAGTACTTC CASSLRVGSGRAGEQYF 17 - TRBJ2-7 TRBV13 TRBD2
TGTGCCAGCAGTCGGGGGAGAGGACAGCCCCAGCATTTT CASSRGRGQPQHF 13 - TRBJ1-5 TRBV12-3/TRBV12-4 -
TGTGCCAGCATTCAGGGCCCTAATGAAAAACTGTTTTTT CASIQGPNEKLFF 13 once TRBJ1-4 TRBV6-5 -
TGTGCCAGCAGCCAAGATGGTTGGGGGCGGGGTTTAACACTTGAGCAGTTCTTC CASSQDGWGRGLTLEQFF 18 - TRBJ2-1 TRBV3-1/TRBV3-2 -
TGCGCCAGCAGCTTGGCCGGAAGCTCCTACGAGCAGTACTTC CASSLAGSSYEQYF 14 - TRBJ2-7 TRBV5-1 -
TGTGCCAGCAGTACCTTAGGGTCTGGCTACACCTTC CASSTLGSGYTF 12 - TRBJ1-2 TRBV28 -
TGTGCCAGCAGTGAAGGGAGGTCGGGGGAGCAGTTCTTC CASSEGRSGEQFF 13 - TRBJ2-1 TRBV2 -
TGTGCCATTGAATATCAGCCCCAGCATTTT CAIEYQPQHF 10 - TRBJ1-5 TRBV10-3 -
TGTGCCAGCAGTTACTCGGGGGTCGGTAGCAATCAGCCCCAGCATTTT CASSYSGVGSNQPQHF 16 - TRBJ1-5 TRBV6-5 -
TGTGCCAGCAGCCCTTCACTTTGGGGAACTAACTATGGCTACACCTTC CASSPSLWGTNYGYTF 16 - TRBJ1-2 TRBV11-2 -
TGTGCCAGCAGCTTCAGCCAAAAACTGTTTTTT CASSFSQKLFF 11 - TRBJ1-4 TRBV7-6 -
TGTGCCAGCAGCTCGACGGGAAACACCATATATTTT CASSSTGNTIYF 12 - TRBJ1-3 TRBV11-2 -
TGTGCCAGCAGTTCCCGCGGGGGTAATGAAAAACTGTTTTTT CASSSRGGNEKLFF 14 - TRBJ1-4 TRBV27 -
TGTGCCAGCAGCTTGTCAGGAGACTACGAGCAGTACTTC CASSLSGDYEQYF 13 - TRBJ2-7 TRBV7-9 -